This T cell receptor beta chain was retrieved from a study of T cell responses to AZD1222 COVID-19 vaccine. A remark on this clone: The antigen is undetermined.

General study results and limits: Targeting of unmutated variant regions was reportedly seen in nearly half of spike-specific TCRs. Two AZD1222 doses significantly raised spike-specific TCR breadth and depth over controls.

Only in-frame clones appear in the TCRdb table, and some are missing; sequencing was by immunoSEQ multiplex PCR. The sample has 95,000 to 150,000 clones; around 82% are singletons. Germline CDR1 MDHEN, CDR2 SYDVKM. The V gene lost 7 bases and the J gene lost 7 bases, with 10 bases spanning the gap. The CDR3 spans 11 residues. The input for sequencing was peripheral blood, taken on day 0 of AZD1222 vaccination. The receptor was derived from an adult in good health. The V and J genes are TRBV28 and TRBJ1-1; D is possibly TRBD1 (5 bases). The CDR3 nucleotides are TGTGCCAGCAACGGAAGGGGTGAAGCTTTCTTT. Encoded protein: CASNGRGEAFF. The full variable domain, completed using reference TRBV28 and TRBJ1-1, is DVKVTQSSRYLVKRTGEKVFLECVQDMDHENMFWYRQDPGLGLRLIYFSYDVKMKEKGDIPEGYSVSREKKERFSLILESASTNQTSMYLCASNGRGEAFFGQGTRLTVV.